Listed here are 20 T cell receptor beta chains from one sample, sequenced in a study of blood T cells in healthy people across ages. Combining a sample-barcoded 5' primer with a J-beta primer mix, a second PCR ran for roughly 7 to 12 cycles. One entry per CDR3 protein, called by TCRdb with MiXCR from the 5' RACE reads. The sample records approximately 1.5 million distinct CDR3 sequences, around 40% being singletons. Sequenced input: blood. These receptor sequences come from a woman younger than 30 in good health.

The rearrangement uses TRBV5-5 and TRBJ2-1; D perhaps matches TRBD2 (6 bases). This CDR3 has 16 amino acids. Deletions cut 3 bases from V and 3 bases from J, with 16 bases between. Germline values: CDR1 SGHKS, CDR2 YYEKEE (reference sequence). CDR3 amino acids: CASSWVGGAGYNEQFF. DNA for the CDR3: TGTGCCAGCAGCTGGGTGGGAGGAGCGGGCTACAATGAGCAGTTCTTC.

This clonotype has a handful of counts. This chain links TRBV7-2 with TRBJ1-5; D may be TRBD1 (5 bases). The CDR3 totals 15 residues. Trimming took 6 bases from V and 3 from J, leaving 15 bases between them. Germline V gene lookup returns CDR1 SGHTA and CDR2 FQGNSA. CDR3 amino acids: CASSKDRTPNQPQHF. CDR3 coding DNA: TGTGCCAGCAGTAAAGACAGAACCCCCAATCAGCCCCAGCATTTT. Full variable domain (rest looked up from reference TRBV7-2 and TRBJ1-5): GAGVSQSPSNKVTEKGKDVELRCDPISGHTALYWYRQSLGQGLEFLIYFQGNSAPDKSGLPSDRFSAERTGGSVSTLTIQRTQQEDSAVYLCASSKDRTPNQPQHFGDGTRLSIL.

In DNA, the CDR3 is TGTGCCAGCAGCCAATTCCAGGAGTTGGGAGAGCAGTACTTC. It is translated as CASSQFQELGEQYF. The rearrangement links TRBV3-1 to TRBJ2-4; perhaps TRBD2 as D (5 bases). Between the trimmed V and J ends, which lost 2 bases and 13 bases, there was a span of 18 bases. This CDR3 has 14 residues. From germline, CDR1 is LGHDT and CDR2 YNNKEL (reference sequence).

DNA of the CDR3: TGCAGTGCCTCGAGACAGGGTTGGAGCAATCAGCCCCAGCATTTT. Its protein product is CSASRQGWSNQPQHF. The chain employs TRBV20-1 and TRBJ1-5; TRBD1 aligns across 7 bases. CDR3 length: 15 amino acids. With V trimmed by 6 bases and J by 1 base, 9 bases remained unmatched. Per the germline V gene, CDR1 is DFQATT and CDR2 is SNEGSKA (reference sequence).

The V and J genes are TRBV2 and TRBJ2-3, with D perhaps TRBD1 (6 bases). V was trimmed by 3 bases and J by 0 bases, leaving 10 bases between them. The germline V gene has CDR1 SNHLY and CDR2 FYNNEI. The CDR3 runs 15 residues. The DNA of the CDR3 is TGTGCCAGCAGTGATCCGACAGGTAGCACAGATACGCAGTATTTT. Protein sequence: CASSDPTGSTDTQYF.

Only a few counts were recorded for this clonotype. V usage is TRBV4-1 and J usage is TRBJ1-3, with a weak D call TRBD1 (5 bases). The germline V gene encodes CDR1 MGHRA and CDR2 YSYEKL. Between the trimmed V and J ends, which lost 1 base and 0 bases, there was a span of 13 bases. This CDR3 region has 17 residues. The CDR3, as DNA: TGCGCCAGCAGCCAAGGTGTACCAGGGAGCTCTGGAAACACCATATATTTT. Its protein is CASSQGVPGSSGNTIYF.

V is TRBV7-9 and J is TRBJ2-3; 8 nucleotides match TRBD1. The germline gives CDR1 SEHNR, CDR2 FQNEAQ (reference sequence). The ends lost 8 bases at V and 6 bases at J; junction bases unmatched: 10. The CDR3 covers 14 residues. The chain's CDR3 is CASLGQGGGDTQYF. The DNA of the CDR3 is TGTGCCAGCCTAGGACAGGGAGGTGGGGATACGCAGTATTTT.

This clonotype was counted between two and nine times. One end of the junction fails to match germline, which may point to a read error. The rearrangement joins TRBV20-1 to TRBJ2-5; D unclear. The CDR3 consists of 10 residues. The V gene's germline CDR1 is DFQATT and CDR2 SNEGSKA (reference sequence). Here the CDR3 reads CSVRPVEQYF. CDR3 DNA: TGCAGTGTTAGACCCGTGGAGCAGTACTTC.

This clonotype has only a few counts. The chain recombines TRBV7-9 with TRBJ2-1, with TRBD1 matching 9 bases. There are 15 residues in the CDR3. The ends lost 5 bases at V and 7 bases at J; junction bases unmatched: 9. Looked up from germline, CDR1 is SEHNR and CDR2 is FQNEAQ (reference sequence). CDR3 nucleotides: TGTGCCAGCAGCAGCCGGGACAGGGTGGCTAATGAGCAGTTCTTC. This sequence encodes CASSSRDRVANEQFF.

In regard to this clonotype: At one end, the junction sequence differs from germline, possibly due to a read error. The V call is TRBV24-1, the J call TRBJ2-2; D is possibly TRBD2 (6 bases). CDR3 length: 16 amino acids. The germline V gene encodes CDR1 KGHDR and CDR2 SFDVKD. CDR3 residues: CVTSDPGTGDTGELFF. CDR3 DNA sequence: TGTGTCACCAGTGACCCCGGGACGGGGGACACCGGGGAGCTGTTTTTT.

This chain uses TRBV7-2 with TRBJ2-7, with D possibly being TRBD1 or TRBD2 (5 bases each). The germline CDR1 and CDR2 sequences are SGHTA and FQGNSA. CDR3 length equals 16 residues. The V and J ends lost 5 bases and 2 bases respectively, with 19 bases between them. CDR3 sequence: CASSTTGTVRTYEQYF. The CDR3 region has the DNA TGTGCCAGCAGCACCACCGGGACGGTGAGAACCTACGAGCAGTACTTC.

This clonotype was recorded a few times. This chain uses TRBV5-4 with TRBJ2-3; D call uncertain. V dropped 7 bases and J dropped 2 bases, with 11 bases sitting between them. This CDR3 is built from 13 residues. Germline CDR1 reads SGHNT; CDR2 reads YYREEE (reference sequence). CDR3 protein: CASGEGNTDTQYF. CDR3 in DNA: TGTGCCAGCGGGGAAGGAAACACAGATACGCAGTATTTT. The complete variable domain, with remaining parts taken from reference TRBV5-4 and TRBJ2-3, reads ETGVTQSPTHLIKTRGQQVTLRCSSQSGHNTVSWYQQALGQGPQFIFQYYREEENGRGNFPPRFSGLQFPNYSSELNVNALELDDSALYLCASGEGNTDTQYFGPGTRLTVL.

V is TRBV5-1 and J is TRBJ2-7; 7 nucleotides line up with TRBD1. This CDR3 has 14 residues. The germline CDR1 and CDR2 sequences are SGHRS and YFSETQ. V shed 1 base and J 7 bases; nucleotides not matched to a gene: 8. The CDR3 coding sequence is TGCGCCAGCAGCTTGTCAACAGGGGTGTTTGAGCAGTACTTC. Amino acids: CASSLSTGVFEQYF. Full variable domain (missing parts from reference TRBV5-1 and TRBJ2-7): KAGVTQTPRYLIKTRGQQVTLSCSPISGHRSVSWYQQTPGQGLQFLFEYFSETQRNKGNFPGRFSGRQFSNSRSEMNVSTLELGDSALYLCASSLSTGVFEQYFGPGTRLTVT.

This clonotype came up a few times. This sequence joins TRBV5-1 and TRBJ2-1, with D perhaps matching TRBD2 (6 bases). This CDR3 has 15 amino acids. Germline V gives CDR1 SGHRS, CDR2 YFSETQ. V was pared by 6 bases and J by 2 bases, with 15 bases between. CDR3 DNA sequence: TGCGCCAGCAAGAGGGGCGGGAATGCCTACAATGAGCAGTTCTTC. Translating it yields CASKRGGNAYNEQFF.

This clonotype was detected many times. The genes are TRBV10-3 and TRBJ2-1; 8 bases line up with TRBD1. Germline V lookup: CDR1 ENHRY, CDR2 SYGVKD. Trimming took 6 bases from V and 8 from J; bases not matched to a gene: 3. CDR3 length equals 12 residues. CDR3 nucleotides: TGTGCCATCAGCACAGGGGGTCATGAGCAGTTCTTC. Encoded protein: CAISTGGHEQFF.

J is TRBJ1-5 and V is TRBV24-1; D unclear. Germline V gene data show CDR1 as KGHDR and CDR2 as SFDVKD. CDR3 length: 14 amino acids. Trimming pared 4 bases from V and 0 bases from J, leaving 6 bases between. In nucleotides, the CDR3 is TGTGCCACCAGTGAGGCGTATAGCAATCAGCCCCAGCATTTT. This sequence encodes CATSEAYSNQPQHF.

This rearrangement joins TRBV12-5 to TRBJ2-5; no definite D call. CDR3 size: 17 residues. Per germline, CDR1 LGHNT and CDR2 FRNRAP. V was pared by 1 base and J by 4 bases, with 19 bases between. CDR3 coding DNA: TGTGCTAGTGGTTTGGGCGCGCCGGGTGGCCGTTCAGAGACCCAGTACTTC. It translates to CASGLGAPGGRSETQYF.

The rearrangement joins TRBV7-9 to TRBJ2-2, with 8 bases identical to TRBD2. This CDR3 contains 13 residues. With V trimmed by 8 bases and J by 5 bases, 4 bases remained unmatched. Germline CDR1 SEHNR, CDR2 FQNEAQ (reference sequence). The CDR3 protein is CASAAGVTGELFF. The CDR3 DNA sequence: TGTGCCAGCGCAGCGGGAGTTACCGGGGAGCTGTTTTTT.

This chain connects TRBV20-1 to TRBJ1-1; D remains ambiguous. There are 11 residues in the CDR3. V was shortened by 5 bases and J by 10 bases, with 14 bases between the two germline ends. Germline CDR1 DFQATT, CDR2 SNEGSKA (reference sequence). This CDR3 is CSAPGRSLAFF. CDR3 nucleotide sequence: TGCAGTGCTCCGGGCCGTTCTCTAGCTTTCTTT.

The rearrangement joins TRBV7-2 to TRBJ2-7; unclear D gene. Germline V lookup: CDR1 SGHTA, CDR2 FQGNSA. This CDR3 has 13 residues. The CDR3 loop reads CAWKKGSSYEQYF. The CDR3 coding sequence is TGTGCTTGGAAGAAGGGCAGCTCCTACGAGCAGTACTTC.